The rows below give T cell receptor beta chains drawn from one sample of a study of blood T cell repertoires in COVID-19. The table came from immunoSEQ multiplex PCR; TCRdb's copy has only in-frame clones and leaves some out. Of more than 200,000 clones listed, around 86% are singletons. The source material was PBMCs or T cells enriched from blood (not recorded which). The source is a woman in her 50s who had recovered from COVID-19. Each CDR3 is given with its conserved first and last residue. A D gene is named only where the DNA matches it firmly. Only part of the rows carry a size: once, few, many, or a class if the clone is expanded.

D,size,J,V,CDR3,DNA
-,-,TRBJ1-1,TRBV6-5,CASTRLGIPEAFF,TGTGCCAGTACTAGACTTGGGATTCCGGAAGCTTTCTTT
-,-,TRBJ2-7,TRBV18,CASSPRSDYEQYF,TGTGCCAGCTCACCACGGTCAGATTACGAGCAGTACTTC
TRBD1,-,TRBJ1-2,TRBV25-1,CASSAPGQGAPRDYGYTF,TGTGCCAGCAGTGCCCCAGGGCAGGGGGCGCCCAGAGACTATGGCTACACCTTC
-,-,TRBJ1-1,TRBV29-1,CSVLRVAGKTEAFF,TGCAGCGTTCTCAGGGTTGCAGGGAAGACTGAAGCTTTCTTT
-,-,TRBJ1-1,TRBV25-1,CASSPLIGGTEAFF,TGTGCCAGCAGTCCACTGATCGGAGGCACTGAAGCTTTCTTT
-,-,TRBJ1-6,TRBV28,CASIGGVDSLSPLHF,TGTGCCAGCATAGGGGGGGTCGACAGTTTATCACCCCTCCACTTT
-,-,TRBJ2-5,TRBV30,CAWSEAGLGETQYF,TGTGCCTGGAGTGAGGCAGGGTTGGGGGAGACCCAGTACTTC
-,-,TRBJ2-1,TRBV7-9,CASSPTRLVYQFF,TGTGCCAGCAGCCCAACGCGACTAGTCTATCAGTTCTTC
-,-,TRBJ2-5,TRBV6-5,CASSFSYSLETQYF,TGTGCCAGCAGTTTTAGCTACTCGCTTGAGACCCAGTACTTC
TRBD2,-,TRBJ2-1,TRBV19,CASKASGSSHRPNEQFF,TGTGCCAGTAAGGCAAGCGGGAGTTCCCACCGGCCCAATGAGCAGTTCTTC
-,once,TRBJ2-6,TRBV10-3,CASWQVSGANVLTF,TGTGCCAGCTGGCAGGTCTCTGGGGCCAACGTCCTGACTTTC
-,few,TRBJ1-1,TRBV5-1,CASSSGGMMNTEAFF,TGCGCCAGCAGCTCGGGTGGAATGATGAACACTGAAGCTTTCTTT
-,-,TRBJ1-1,TRBV3-1/TRBV3-2,CASSQVQGTHTEAFF,TGTGCCAGCAGCCAAGTTCAGGGAACACACACTGAAGCTTTCTTT
-,-,TRBJ2-3,TRBV27,CASSLFSQGDTQYF,TGTGCCAGCAGTTTATTCAGTCAGGGGGATACGCAGTATTTT
TRBD2,-,TRBJ2-1,TRBV2,CASKGLVTSDEQFF,TGTGCCAGCAAGGGACTAGTCACATCCGATGAGCAGTTCTTC
-,-,TRBJ1-2,TRBV5-5,CASASGRASVGYGYTF,TGTGCCAGCGCCTCCGGCAGGGCGTCCGTTGGCTATGGCTACACCTTC
TRBD2,-,TRBJ2-5,TRBV3-1/TRBV3-2,CASSRGLAEETQYF,TGTGCCAGCAGCCGGGGACTAGCGGAAGAGACCCAGTACTTC
TRBD1,-,TRBJ1-2,TRBV28,CASRKQGANYGYTF,TGTGCCAGCAGGAAACAGGGGGCAAACTATGGCTACACCTTC
TRBD2,-,TRBJ2-5,TRBV15,CATSRERGLAGGPRGETQYF,TGTGCCACCAGCAGGGAGAGGGGGCTAGCGGGAGGGCCCCGGGGAGAGACCCAGTACTTC
-,-,TRBJ2-3,TRBV9,CASSVVGTPADTQYF,TGTGCCAGCAGCGTAGTCGGGACTCCAGCAGATACGCAGTATTTT
-,-,TRBJ1-5,TRBV19,CASSIRRDSNQPQHF,TGTGCCAGTAGTATTCGCAGGGATAGCAATCAGCCCCAGCATTTT
-,-,TRBJ1-1,TRBV5-5,CASSRISQGLRPTEAFF,TGTGCCAGCAGCAGGATCTCACAGGGTCTTCGTCCGACTGAAGCTTTCTTT
-,-,TRBJ2-1,TRBV5-6,CASSFDTDNEQFF,TGTGCCAGCAGCTTCGACACAGACAATGAGCAGTTCTTC
-,-,TRBJ2-7,TRBV6-1,CASSESPDIGYEQYF,TGTGCCAGCAGTGAAAGCCCGGACATAGGCTACGAGCAGTACTTC
-,-,TRBJ1-4,TRBV5-6,CASGADRSNEKLFF,TGTGCCAGCGGAGCCGACAGAAGCAATGAAAAACTGTTTTTT
TRBD1,few,TRBJ1-2,TRBV5-4,CASSQDRGNGYTF,TGTGCCAGCAGCCAGGACAGGGGGAATGGCTACACCTTC
TRBD1,once,TRBJ1-4,TRBV29-1,CSVGRRDRAEKLFF,TGCAGCGTTGGCCGAAGGGACAGGGCTGAAAAACTGTTTTTT
-,-,TRBJ2-3,TRBV28,CASNNIQDTQYF,TGTGCCAGCAATAACATCCAAGATACGCAGTATTTT
-,-,TRBJ2-3,TRBV11-3,CASSRGTASTDTQYF,TGTGCCAGCAGCCGGGGGACAGCTAGCACAGATACGCAGTATTTT
TRBD2,-,TRBJ2-3,TRBV18,CASSLLAGASTDTQYF,TGTGCCAGCTCACTGTTAGCGGGGGCAAGCACAGATACGCAGTATTTT
TRBD2,-,TRBJ2-5,TRBV6-6,CASSRLYWLREGPPLIAGTQYF,TGTGCCAGCAGTCGCCTCTACTGGTTGCGGGAGGGCCCGCCCCTCATTGCCGGGACCCAGTACTTC
-,-,TRBJ1-1,TRBV4-1,CASSTGTLTEAFF,TGCGCCAGCAGCACCGGGACTTTAACTGAAGCTTTCTTT
TRBD1,-,TRBJ2-3,TRBV27,CASSYIQGAADTQYF,TGTGCCAGCAGTTATATTCAGGGGGCAGCAGATACGCAGTATTTT
TRBD2,-,TRBJ2-5,TRBV27,CASSPGTSGSIGIETQYF,TGTGCCAGCAGTCCCGGGACTAGCGGGAGTATCGGTATCGAGACCCAGTACTTC
-,-,TRBJ1-6,TRBV19,CASNTISSYNSPLHF,TGTGCCAGCAACACAATCAGCTCCTATAATTCACCCCTCCACTTT
TRBD1,few,TRBJ2-7,TRBV2,CASSSGTGGLEQYF,TGTGCCAGCAGTTCCGGGACAGGGGGCTTAGAGCAGTACTTC
-,-,TRBJ1-5,TRBV7-2,CASSLGPNSNQPQHF,TGTGCCAGCAGCTTAGGTCCCAATAGCAATCAGCCCCAGCATTTT
TRBD1,-,TRBJ1-1,TRBV28,CASSSSLMGQGNSKAFF,TGTGCCAGCAGTTCGTCGCTCATGGGACAGGGGAATAGTAAAGCTTTCTTT
-,-,TRBJ2-6,TRBV2,CASKAQGPGANVLTF,TGTGCCAGCAAGGCACAGGGTCCCGGGGCCAACGTCCTGACTTTC
TRBD2,-,TRBJ2-1,TRBV25-1,CASNVAGSYNEQFF,TGTGCCAGCAACGTAGCGGGCTCCTACAATGAGCAGTTCTTC
TRBD2,once,TRBJ2-1,TRBV4-3,CASSQGTGTSVLFF,TGCGCCAGCAGCCAAGGGACTGGGACTAGCGTACTGTTCTTC
-,-,TRBJ1-2,TRBV29-1,CSVTDSPLDYGYTF,TGCAGCGTGACGGACAGCCCCTTGGACTATGGCTACACCTTC
-,-,TRBJ2-1,TRBV2,CASRGAGYNEQFF,TGTGCCAGCAGGGGGGCGGGCTACAATGAGCAGTTCTTC
TRBD2,few,TRBJ2-1,TRBV6-2/TRBV6-3,CASSYISSGGPIRDYNEQFF,TGTGCCAGCAGTTACATCTCAAGCGGGGGGCCAATAAGAGATTACAATGAGCAGTTCTTC
TRBD1,once,TRBJ2-2,TRBV3-1/TRBV3-2,CASTKGTGGASGELFF,TGTGCCAGCACCAAAGGGACAGGGGGCGCGTCCGGGGAGCTGTTTTTT
TRBD2,-,TRBJ2-1,TRBV6-5,CASSYSRASGLNEQFF,TGTGCCAGCAGTTACTCGAGGGCTAGCGGCCTCAATGAGCAGTTCTTC
TRBD1,-,TRBJ1-5,TRBV28,CASSNRDRGLRGHF,TGTGCCAGCAGTAACCGGGACAGGGGGCTTCGAGGGCATTTT
TRBD1,-,TRBJ2-1,TRBV15,CATSRDRQGRNEQFF,TGTGCCACCAGCAGAGACAGACAGGGGAGAAATGAGCAGTTCTTC
TRBD1,-,TRBJ1-1,TRBV29-1,CSVDRDRNTEAFF,TGCAGCGTGGACCGGGACAGGAACACTGAAGCTTTCTTT
TRBD1,-,TRBJ1-2,TRBV7-8,CASSLAAGAGGYYGYTF,TGTGCCAGCAGCTTAGCCGCCGGGGCAGGGGGGTACTATGGCTACACCTTC